The next 24 T cell receptor beta chains were all read from a single sample in a study of early T cells in non-severe SARS-CoV-2 infection (dated by TCRdb to 2020 to 2023). The protocol used for the library was 5' RACE. The reads were generated on a NextSeq 500. TCRdb handled the public reads itself, with Q25 trimming in fastp and clone calling in MiXCR, and kept productive beta chains. Rows with a matching CDR3 protein are joined into one entry that keeps the most common DNA and genes. The sample profile shows tens of thousands of distinct CDR3 sequences; around 9.1% of them were found once. Of the sample, more than 7.5% falls within the top ten clones. The specimen comprised whole blood, sampled at baseline. Source of these receptors: an adult who was a healthcare worker with PCR-confirmed SARS-CoV-2 infection or an uninfected control (not recorded which).

The V gene is TRBV9, the J gene TRBJ2-7; D is uncertain. Germline V gene lookup returns CDR1 SGDLS and CDR2 YYNGEE. This CDR3 region has 15 residues. V lost 0 bases and J lost 0, with 10 bases in between. The CDR3 protein is CASSVDPGSSYEQYF. DNA of the CDR3: TGTGCCAGCAGCGTAGACCCTGGAAGCTCCTACGAGCAGTACTTC.

Remarks on this clonotype: One end of the junction does not line up with germline, which may come from a read error. The rearrangement uses TRBV5-1 and TRBJ1-6, with TRBD1 matching 8 bases. The CDR3 totals 15 residues. Germline V gene sequence: CDR1 SGHRS, CDR2 YFSETQ. The DNA for the CDR3 is TGCGCCAGCACCGCAGGGGGCTCCGATAATTCACCCCTCCACTTT. The encoded protein is CASTAGGSDNSPLHF. Based on the CDR3 plus reference TRBV5-1 and TRBJ1-6, the full variable domain is KAGVTQTPRYLIKTRGQQVTLSCSPISGHRSVSWYQQTPGQGLQFLFEYFSETQRNKGNFPGRFSGRQFSNSRSEMNVSTLELGDSALYLCASTAGGSDNSPLHFGNGTRLTVT.

The V and J genes are TRBV4-3 and TRBJ2-7; D remains ambiguous. The CDR3 has 13 amino acids. The germline gives CDR1 LGHNA, CDR2 YSLEER. V lost 2 bases and J lost 4, with 9 bases in between. Written as DNA, the CDR3 is TGCGCCAGCAGCCAACACCTATCATACGAGCAGTACTTC. Its protein is CASSQHLSYEQYF.

This clonotype was counted ten times or more. The chain links TRBV9 to TRBJ2-2; D gene uncertain. The CDR3 length is 15 residues. V lost 0 bases to trimming and J lost 2 bases, with 8 bases between them. Looked up from germline, CDR1 is SGDLS and CDR2 is YYNGEE. The DNA of the CDR3 is TGTGCCAGCAGCGTAGCTCCGTACAACACCGGGGAGCTGTTTTTT. This sequence encodes CASSVAPYNTGELFF. Full variable domain (missing parts from reference TRBV9 and TRBJ2-2): DSGVTQTPKHLITATGQRVTLRCSPRSGDLSVYWYQQSLDQGLQFLIQYYNGEERAKGNILERFSAQQFPDLHSELNLSSLELGDSALYFCASSVAPYNTGELFFGEGSRLTVL.

The chain carries TRBV4-3 and TRBJ2-3; 11 bases align to TRBD2. Germline V gene sequence: CDR1 LGHNA, CDR2 YSLEER. With 2 bases clipped from V and 3 bases from J, the junction kept 7 bases outside the gene matches. The CDR3 runs to 17 residues. The chain's CDR3 is CASSQLRASGGTDTQYF. The DNA of the CDR3 is TGCGCCAGCAGCCAATTGAGGGCTAGCGGGGGGACAGATACGCAGTATTTT.

This chain connects TRBV12-3 or TRBV12-4 to TRBJ2-1; weak D call: TRBD2 (5 bases). The germline V and J ends were trimmed by 3 bases and 8 bases, with 14 bases remaining between them. The length of the CDR3 is 14 residues. CDR3 coding DNA: TGTGCCAGCAGTTTCGTGAGGGAAAGCGATGAGCAGTTCTTC. This translates into CASSFVRESDEQFF.

This clonotype was detected many times. The chain uses TRBV3-1 and TRBJ1-4; TRBD1 is a possible D gene (6 bases). V gave up 0 bases and J gave up 8 bases, with 10 bases separating them. Germline lookup yields CDR1 LGHDT and CDR2 YNNKEL (reference sequence). The CDR3 runs to 14 residues. The CDR3 DNA reads TGTGCCAGCAGCCAAGAAAACAGGGACGAAAAACTGTTTTTT. Encoded protein: CASSQENRDEKLFF.

The rearrangement joins TRBV4-3 to TRBJ2-3; D is possibly TRBD1 (6 bases). The V gene lost 1 base and the J gene lost 0 bases, with 8 bases spanning the gap. CDR3 length: 15 residues. In germline, CDR1 is LGHNA, CDR2 YSLEER. The CDR3 loop reads CASSQGTVSTDTQYF. For the CDR3, the DNA is TGCGCCAGCAGCCAAGGGACAGTTAGCACAGATACGCAGTATTTT.

There are many counts of this clonotype. V gene TRBV5-8 combines with J gene TRBJ1-1; D is perhaps TRBD1 (5 bases). Germline V lookup: CDR1 SGHTS, CDR2 YDEGEE. V was trimmed by 1 base and J by 0 bases, leaving 7 bases between them. The CDR3 extends over 14 amino acids. CDR3 residues: CASSLLGVNTEAFF. DNA of the CDR3: TGTGCCAGCAGCTTGTTAGGGGTGAACACTGAAGCTTTCTTT. Filled out from reference TRBV5-8 and TRBJ1-1, the complete variable domain reads EAGVTQSPTHLIKTRGQQATLRCSPISGHTSVYWYQQALGLGLQFLLWYDEGEERNRGNFPPRFSGRQFPNYSSELNVNALELEDSALYLCASSLLGVNTEAFFGQGTRLTVV.

This chain connects TRBV4-2 to TRBJ2-2, with 11 bases matching TRBD1. The CDR3 length is 16 residues. Trimming cost V 3 bases and J 7 bases; bases outside gene matches: 7. Germline V CDR1 and CDR2: LGHNA, YNFKEQ. CDR3 coding DNA: TGTGCCAGCAGCCAGCCCACCGGGACAGGGGGCGGGGAGCTGTTTTTT. Amino acids: CASSQPTGTGGGELFF.

This clonotype occurred many times. One end of the junction fails to match germline, which may point to a read error. The rearrangement joins TRBV11-2 to TRBJ1-1; 8 nucleotides line up with TRBD1. The CDR3 loop spans 15 amino acids. Germline CDR1 and CDR2: SGHAT and FQNNGV. CDR3 region: CASSPFQGARTEVFF. The CDR3 DNA sequence: TGTGCCAGCAGCCCGTTTCAGGGGGCGCGAACTGAAGTTTTCTTT.

The chain joins TRBV6-2 or TRBV6-3 to TRBJ2-7, with D hard to call. The CDR3 has 11 residues. V was pared by 6 bases and J by 8 bases, with 11 bases between. Germline CDR1 and CDR2: MNHEY and SVGEGT. The CDR3 here is CASSPNRQQYF. DNA of the CDR3: TGTGCCAGCAGCCCCAATCGGCAGCAGTACTTC.

This rearrangement joins TRBV7-2 to TRBJ2-1; perhaps TRBD2 as D (6 bases). The CDR3 covers 14 residues. The germline V and J ends were trimmed by 5 bases and 9 bases, with 17 bases remaining between them. Germline V lookup: CDR1 SGHTA, CDR2 FQGNSA. The CDR3 DNA reads TGTGCCAGCAGCGCTGACCTCGCTAGCGCTGAGCAGTTCTTC. As protein: CASSADLASAEQFF.

This clonotype was observed a handful of times. The chain is built from TRBV7-7 and TRBJ2-7; D is unclear. Per germline, CDR1 SSHAT and CDR2 FNYEAQ (reference sequence). V was trimmed by 5 bases and J by 7 bases, leaving 12 bases between them. The CDR3 consists of 12 residues. The CDR3: CASSPDGWEQYF. The CDR3 nucleotides are TGTGCCAGCAGCCCCGACGGTTGGGAGCAGTACTTC. Drawing the rest from reference TRBV7-7 and TRBJ2-7, the complete variable domain is GAGVSQSPRYKVTKRGQDVTLRCDPISSHATLYWYQQALGQGPEFLTYFNYEAQPDKSGLPSDRFSAERPEGSISTLTIQRTEQRDSAMYRCASSPDGWEQYFGPGTRLTVT.

This chain connects TRBV5-5 to TRBJ2-2; 7 bases match TRBD2. Trimming took 0 bases from V and 7 from J; bases not matched to a gene: 3. Germline CDR1 SGHKS, CDR2 YYEKEE (reference sequence). There are 14 residues in the CDR3. The DNA for the CDR3 is TGTGCCAGCAGCTTGGGACTAGCCGTCGGGGAGCTGTTTTTT. Amino acid sequence: CASSLGLAVGELFF.

At least ten counts were recorded for this clonotype. This chain connects TRBV7-8 to TRBJ1-5; D is possibly TRBD1 (6 bases). CDR3 size: 16 residues. Between the trimmed V and J ends, which lost 4 bases and 0 bases, there was a span of 13 bases. From germline, CDR1 is SGHVS and CDR2 FQNEAQ. CDR3 DNA: TGTGCCAGCAGCTACTCCGGACAGTATAGCAATCAGCCCCAGCATTTT. Its translation is CASSYSGQYSNQPQHF.

V gene TRBV7-2 combines with J gene TRBJ1-6; D possibly corresponds to TRBD1 (5 bases). V was clipped by 7 bases and J by 7 bases, with 14 bases between them. CDR1 is SGHTA, CDR2 FQGNSA, per germline. The length of the CDR3 is 14 residues. The CDR3 coding sequence is TGTGCCAGCACCCTCGGCGGGGCCAATTCACCCCTCCACTTT. Its translation: CASTLGGANSPLHF.

This clonotype has just a few counts. J is TRBJ1-1 and V is TRBV29-1; 9 nucleotides match TRBD1. V shed 3 bases, J shed 5 bases, and the junction held 4 bases outside the gene matches. Looked up from germline, CDR1 is SQVTM and CDR2 is ANQGSEA. The CDR3 loop spans 13 amino acids. The CDR3 spells CSVEGQGGTEAFF. In DNA, the CDR3 is TGCAGCGTTGAGGGACAGGGAGGGACTGAAGCTTTCTTT.

This clonotype was found a few times. The genes are TRBV12-3 or TRBV12-4 and TRBJ2-7, with 9 nucleotides matching TRBD1. V lost 3 bases, J lost 4 bases, and 4 bases stayed unmatched. This CDR3 spans 14 amino acids. CDR3 sequence: CASSLGQGLYEQYF. The CDR3 DNA is TGTGCCAGCAGTTTGGGACAGGGACTGTACGAGCAGTACTTC.

The chain couples TRBV27 to TRBJ1-2; 7 bases are shared with TRBD1. V was pared by 6 bases and J by 6 bases, with 4 bases of the junction left unmatched. This CDR3 has 12 residues. Germline-derived CDR1 and CDR2 are MNHEY and SMNVEV (reference sequence). CDR3: CASRQGNHGYTF. The CDR3 DNA sequence: TGTGCCAGCAGACAGGGGAATCATGGCTACACCTTC.

J is TRBJ1-4 and V is TRBV7-6; 9 positions match TRBD1. The germline V gene has CDR1 SGHVS and CDR2 FNYEAQ. V shed 6 bases, J shed 2 bases, and the junction held 10 bases outside the gene matches. CDR3 size: 17 residues. The CDR3 region is CASRPDRGGGTNEKLFF. CDR3 DNA sequence: TGTGCCAGCAGACCGGACAGGGGAGGAGGCACTAATGAAAAACTGTTTTTT.

This rearrangement joins TRBV2 to TRBJ2-3; no clear D. Trimming cost V 3 bases and J 5 bases, with 9 bases left between them. This CDR3 spans 13 amino acids. The germline gives CDR1 SNHLY, CDR2 FYNNEI. CDR3 protein: CASSDNLRDTQYF. CDR3 nucleotide sequence: TGTGCCAGCAGTGATAACCTTCGAGATACGCAGTATTTT.

The chain uses TRBV6-2 or TRBV6-3 and TRBJ1-5; tentatively, D is TRBD1 (6 bases). CDR1 and CDR2 (germline): MNHEY, SVGEGT. Between the trimmed V and J ends, which lost 5 bases and 3 bases, there was a span of 8 bases. The CDR3 is 13 residues long. The CDR3 DNA follows: TGTGCCAGCAGTAGGGACAACAATCAGCCCCAGCATTTT. This codes for CASSRDNNQPQHF.

V and J are TRBV6-5 and TRBJ2-7; the match to TRBD1 covers 9 bases. The ends lost 0 bases at V and 2 bases at J; junction bases unmatched: 5. This CDR3 is built from 16 residues. Per the germline V gene, CDR1 is MNHEY and CDR2 is SVGAGI. The CDR3 DNA is TGTGCCAGCAGTTACTCCCGGACAGGGGCGGCCTACGAGCAGTACTTC. Encoded protein: CASSYSRTGAAYEQYF.